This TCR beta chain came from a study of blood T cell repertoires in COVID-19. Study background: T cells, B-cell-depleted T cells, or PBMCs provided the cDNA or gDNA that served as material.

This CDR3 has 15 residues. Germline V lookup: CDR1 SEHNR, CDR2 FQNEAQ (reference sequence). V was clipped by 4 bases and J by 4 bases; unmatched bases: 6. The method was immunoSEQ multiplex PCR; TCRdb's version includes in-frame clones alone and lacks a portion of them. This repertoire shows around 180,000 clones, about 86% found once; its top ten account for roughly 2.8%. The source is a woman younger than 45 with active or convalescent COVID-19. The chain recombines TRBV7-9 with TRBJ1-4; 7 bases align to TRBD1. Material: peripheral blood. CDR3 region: CASSSSDRFNEKLFF. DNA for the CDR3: TGTGCCAGCAGCTCCTCGGACAGGTTTAATGAAAAACTGTTTTTT. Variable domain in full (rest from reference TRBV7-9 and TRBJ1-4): DTGVSQNPRHKITKRGQNVTFRCDPISEHNRLYWYRQTLGQGPEFLTYFQNEAQLEKSRLLSDRFSAERPKGSFSTLEIQRTEQGDSAMYLCASSSSDRFNEKLFFGSGTQLSVL.